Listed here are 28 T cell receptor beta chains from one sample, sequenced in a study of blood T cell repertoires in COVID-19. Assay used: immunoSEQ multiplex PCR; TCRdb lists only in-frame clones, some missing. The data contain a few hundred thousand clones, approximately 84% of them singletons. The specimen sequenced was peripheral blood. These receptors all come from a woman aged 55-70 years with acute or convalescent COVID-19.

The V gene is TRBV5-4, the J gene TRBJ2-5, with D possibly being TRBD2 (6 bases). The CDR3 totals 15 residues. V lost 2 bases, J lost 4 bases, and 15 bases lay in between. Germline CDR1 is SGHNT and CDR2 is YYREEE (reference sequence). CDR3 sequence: CASSLPGLGGETQYF. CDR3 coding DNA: TGTGCCAGCAGCTTACCGGGACTGGGGGGAGAGACCCAGTACTTC.

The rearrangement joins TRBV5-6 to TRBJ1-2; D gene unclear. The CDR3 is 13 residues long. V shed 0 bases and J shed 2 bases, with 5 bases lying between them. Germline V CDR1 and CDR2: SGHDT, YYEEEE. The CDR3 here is CASSLVENYGYTF. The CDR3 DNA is TGTGCCAGCAGCTTGGTCGAGAACTATGGCTACACCTTC.

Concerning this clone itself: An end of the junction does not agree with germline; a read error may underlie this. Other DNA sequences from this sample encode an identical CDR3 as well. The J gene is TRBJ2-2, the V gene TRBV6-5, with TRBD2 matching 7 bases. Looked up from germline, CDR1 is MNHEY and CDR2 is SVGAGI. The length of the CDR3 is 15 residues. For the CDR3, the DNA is TGTGCCAGCCGGGGTAGCGGGCCGAACACCGGAGAGCTGTTTTTT. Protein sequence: CASRGSGPNTGELFF.

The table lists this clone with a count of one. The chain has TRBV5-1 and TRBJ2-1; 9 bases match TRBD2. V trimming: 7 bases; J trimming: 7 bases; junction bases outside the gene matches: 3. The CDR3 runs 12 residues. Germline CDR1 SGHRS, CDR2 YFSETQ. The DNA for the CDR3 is TGCGCCAGCCGCGGGGGGGCGAATGAGCAGTTCTTC. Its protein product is CASRGGANEQFF. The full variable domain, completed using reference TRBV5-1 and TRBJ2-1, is KAGVTQTPRYLIKTRGQQVTLSCSPISGHRSVSWYQQTPGQGLQFLFEYFSETQRNKGNFPGRFSGRQFSNSRSEMNVSTLELGDSALYLCASRGGANEQFFGPGTRLTVL.

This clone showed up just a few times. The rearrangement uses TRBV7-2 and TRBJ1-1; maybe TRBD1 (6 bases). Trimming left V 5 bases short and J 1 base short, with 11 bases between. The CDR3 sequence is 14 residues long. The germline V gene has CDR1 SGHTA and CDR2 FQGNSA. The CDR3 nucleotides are TGTGCCAGCAGCACGGGACAAAAGAACACTGAAGCTTTCTTT. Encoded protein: CASSTGQKNTEAFF.

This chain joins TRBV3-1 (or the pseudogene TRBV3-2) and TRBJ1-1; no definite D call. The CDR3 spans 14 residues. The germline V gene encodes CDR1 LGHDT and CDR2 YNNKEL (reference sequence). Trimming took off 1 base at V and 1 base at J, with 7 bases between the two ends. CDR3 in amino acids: CASSQVFRNTEAFF. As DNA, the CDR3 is TGTGCCAGCAGCCAAGTTTTCAGGAACACTGAAGCTTTCTTT.

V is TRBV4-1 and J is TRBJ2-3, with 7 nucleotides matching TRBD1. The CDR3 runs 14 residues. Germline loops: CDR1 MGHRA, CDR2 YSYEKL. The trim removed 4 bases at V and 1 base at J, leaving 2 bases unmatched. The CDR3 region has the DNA TGCGCCAGCAGCCGAGGACAGGGCACAGATACGCAGTATTTT. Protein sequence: CASSRGQGTDTQYF.

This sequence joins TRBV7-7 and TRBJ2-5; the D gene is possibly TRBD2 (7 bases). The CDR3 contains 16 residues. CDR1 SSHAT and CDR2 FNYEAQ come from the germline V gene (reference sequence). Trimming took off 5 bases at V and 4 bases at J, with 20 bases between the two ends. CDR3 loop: CASSAGVQGGGETQYF. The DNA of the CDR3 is TGTGCCAGCAGCGCAGGGGTACAGGGAGGGGGAGAGACCCAGTACTTC.

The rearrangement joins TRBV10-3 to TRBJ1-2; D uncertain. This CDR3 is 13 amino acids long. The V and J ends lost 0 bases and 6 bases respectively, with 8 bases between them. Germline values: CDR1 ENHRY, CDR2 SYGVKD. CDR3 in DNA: TGTGCCATCAGTGAGTCAAAAGTAGATGGCTACACCTTC. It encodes CAISESKVDGYTF.

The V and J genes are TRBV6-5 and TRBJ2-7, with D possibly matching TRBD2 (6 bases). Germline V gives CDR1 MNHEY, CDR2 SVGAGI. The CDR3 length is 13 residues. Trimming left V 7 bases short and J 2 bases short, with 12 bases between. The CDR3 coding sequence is TGTGCCAGCACCCGGGGGAGAACCTACGAGCAGTACTTC. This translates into CASTRGRTYEQYF.

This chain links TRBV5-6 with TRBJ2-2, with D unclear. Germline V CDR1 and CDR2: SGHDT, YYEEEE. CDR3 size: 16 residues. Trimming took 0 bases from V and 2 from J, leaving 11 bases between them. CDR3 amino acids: CASSLVGEFNTGELFF. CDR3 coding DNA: TGTGCCAGCAGCTTGGTAGGAGAGTTTAACACCGGGGAGCTGTTTTTT. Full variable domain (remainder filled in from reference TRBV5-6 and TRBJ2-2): DAGVTQSPTHLIKTRGQQVTLRCSPKSGHDTVSWYQQALGQGPQFIFQYYEEEERQRGNFPDRFSGHQFPNYSSELNVNALLLGDSALYLCASSLVGEFNTGELFFGEGSRLTVL.

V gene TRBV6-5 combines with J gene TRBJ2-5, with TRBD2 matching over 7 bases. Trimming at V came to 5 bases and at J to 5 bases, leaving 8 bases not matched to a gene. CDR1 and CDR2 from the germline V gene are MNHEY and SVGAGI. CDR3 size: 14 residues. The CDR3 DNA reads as TGTGCCAGCAGTCCCGGACTAGGAATGGAGACCCAGTACTTC. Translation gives CASSPGLGMETQYF.

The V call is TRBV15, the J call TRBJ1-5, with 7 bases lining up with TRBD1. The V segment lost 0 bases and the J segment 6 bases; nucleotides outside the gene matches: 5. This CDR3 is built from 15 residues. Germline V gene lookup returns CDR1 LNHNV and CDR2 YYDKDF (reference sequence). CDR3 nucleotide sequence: TGTGCCACCAGCAGAGAACGACAGGGAGGTCAGCCCCAGCATTTT. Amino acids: CATSRERQGGQPQHF.

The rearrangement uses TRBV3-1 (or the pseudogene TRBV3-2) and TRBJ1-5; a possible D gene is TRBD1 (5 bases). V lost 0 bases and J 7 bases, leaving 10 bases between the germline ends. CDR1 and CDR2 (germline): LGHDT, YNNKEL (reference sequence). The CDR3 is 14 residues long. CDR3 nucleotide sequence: TGTGCCAGCAGCCAAGAGTGGGGGGAACAGCCCCAGCATTTT. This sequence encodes CASSQEWGEQPQHF.

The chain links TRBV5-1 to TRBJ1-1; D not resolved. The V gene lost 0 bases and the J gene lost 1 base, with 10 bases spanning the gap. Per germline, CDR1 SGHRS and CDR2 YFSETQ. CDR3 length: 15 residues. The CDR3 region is CASSLDDPENTEAFF. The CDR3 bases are TGCGCCAGCAGCTTGGATGATCCAGAGAACACTGAAGCTTTCTTT.

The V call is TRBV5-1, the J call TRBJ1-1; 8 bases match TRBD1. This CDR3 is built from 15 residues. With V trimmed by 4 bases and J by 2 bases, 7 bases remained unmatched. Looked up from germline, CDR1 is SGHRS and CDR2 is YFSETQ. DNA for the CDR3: TGCGCCAGCAGCAACCTACAGGGGGTCAACACTGAAGCTTTCTTT. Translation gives CASSNLQGVNTEAFF.

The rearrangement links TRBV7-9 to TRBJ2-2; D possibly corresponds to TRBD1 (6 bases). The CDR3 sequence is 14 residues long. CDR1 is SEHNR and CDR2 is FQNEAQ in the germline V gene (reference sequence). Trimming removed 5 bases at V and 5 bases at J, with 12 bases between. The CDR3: CASSVAGVTGELFF. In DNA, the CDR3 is TGTGCCAGCAGCGTGGCAGGGGTAACCGGGGAGCTGTTTTTT.

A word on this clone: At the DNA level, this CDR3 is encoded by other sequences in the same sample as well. The CDR3 bases are TGTGCCAGCAGCTTGTCAGGATCTGGAAACACCATATATTTT. It specifies CASSLSGSGNTIYF. The chain couples TRBV5-6 to TRBJ1-3; no definite D call. V dropped 1 base and J dropped 1 base, with 6 bases sitting between them. The germline V gene encodes CDR1 SGHDT and CDR2 YYEEEE. The CDR3 consists of 14 residues.

The CDR3 loop reads CASSQSTNRGEYSLAKNIQYF. CDR3 coding DNA: TGTGCCAGCAGCCAAAGTACAAACAGGGGAGAATACTCGCTAGCCAAAAACATTCAGTACTTC. The chain carries TRBV3-1 (or the pseudogene TRBV3-2) and TRBJ2-4, with 7 bases fitting TRBD1. The junction had 19 bases not matched to a gene; V was cut back by 2 bases and J by 0 bases. CDR1 and CDR2 (germline): LGHDT, YNNKEL (reference sequence). The CDR3 loop spans 21 amino acids.

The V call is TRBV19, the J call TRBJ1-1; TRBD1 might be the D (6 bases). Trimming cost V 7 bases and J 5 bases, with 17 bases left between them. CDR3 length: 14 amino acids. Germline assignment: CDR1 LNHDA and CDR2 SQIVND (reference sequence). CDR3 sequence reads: CASNLPGTRTEAFF. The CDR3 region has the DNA TGTGCCAGTAACCTCCCCGGGACACGAACTGAAGCTTTCTTT. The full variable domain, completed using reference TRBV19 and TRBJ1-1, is DGGITQSPKYLFRKEGQNVTLSCEQNLNHDAMYWYRQDPGQGLRLIYYSQIVNDFQKGDIAEGYSVSREKKESFPLTVTSAQKNPTAFYLCASNLPGTRTEAFFGQGTRLTVV.

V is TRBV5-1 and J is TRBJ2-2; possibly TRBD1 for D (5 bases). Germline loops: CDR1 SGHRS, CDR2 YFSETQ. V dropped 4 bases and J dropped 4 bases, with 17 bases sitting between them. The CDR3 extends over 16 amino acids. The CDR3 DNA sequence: TGCGCCAGCAGCAGGACGGACAACCCAGGCACCGGGGAGCTGTTTTTT. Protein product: CASSRTDNPGTGELFF.

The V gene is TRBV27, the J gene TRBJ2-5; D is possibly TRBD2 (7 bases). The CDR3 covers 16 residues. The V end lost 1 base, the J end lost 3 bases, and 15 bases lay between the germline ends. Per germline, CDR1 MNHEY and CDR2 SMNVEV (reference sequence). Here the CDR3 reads CASSLWGASGKETQYF. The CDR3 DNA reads TGTGCCAGCAGTTTATGGGGGGCTAGCGGCAAAGAGACCCAGTACTTC.

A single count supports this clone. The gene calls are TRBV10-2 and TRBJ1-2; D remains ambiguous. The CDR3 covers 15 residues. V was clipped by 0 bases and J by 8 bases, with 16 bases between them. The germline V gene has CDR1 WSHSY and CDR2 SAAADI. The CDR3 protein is CASSESRKVIRGYTF. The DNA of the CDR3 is TGCGCCAGCAGTGAGTCGCGGAAGGTCATACGGGGCTACACCTTC.

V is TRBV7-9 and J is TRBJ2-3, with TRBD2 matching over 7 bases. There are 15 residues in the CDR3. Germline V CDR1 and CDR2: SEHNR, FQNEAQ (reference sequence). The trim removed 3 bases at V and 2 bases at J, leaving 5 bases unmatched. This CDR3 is CASSFGGTDTDTQYF. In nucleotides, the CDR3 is TGTGCCAGCAGCTTCGGGGGGACGGACACAGATACGCAGTATTTT. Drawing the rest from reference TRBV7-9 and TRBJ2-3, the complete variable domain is DTGVSQNPRHKITKRGQNVTFRCDPISEHNRLYWYRQTLGQGPEFLTYFQNEAQLEKSRLLSDRFSAERPKGSFSTLEIQRTEQGDSAMYLCASSFGGTDTDTQYFGPGTRLTVL.

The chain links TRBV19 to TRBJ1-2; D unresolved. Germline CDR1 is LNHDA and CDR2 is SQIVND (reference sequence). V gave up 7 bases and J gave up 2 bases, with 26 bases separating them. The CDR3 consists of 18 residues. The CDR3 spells CASTSGPPGTSINYGYTF. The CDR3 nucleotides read TGTGCCAGTACCAGTGGGCCCCCCGGAACTAGCATAAACTATGGCTACACCTTC. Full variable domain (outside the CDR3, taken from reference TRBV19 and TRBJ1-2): DGGITQSPKYLFRKEGQNVTLSCEQNLNHDAMYWYRQDPGQGLRLIYYSQIVNDFQKGDIAEGYSVSREKKESFPLTVTSAQKNPTAFYLCASTSGPPGTSINYGYTFGSGTRLTVV.

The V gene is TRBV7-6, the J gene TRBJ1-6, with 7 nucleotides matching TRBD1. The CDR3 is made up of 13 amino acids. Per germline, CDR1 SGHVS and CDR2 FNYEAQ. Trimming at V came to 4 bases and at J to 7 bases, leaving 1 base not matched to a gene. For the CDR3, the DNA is TGTGCCAGCAGCTGGGACAGAAATTCACCCCTCCACTTT. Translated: CASSWDRNSPLHF.

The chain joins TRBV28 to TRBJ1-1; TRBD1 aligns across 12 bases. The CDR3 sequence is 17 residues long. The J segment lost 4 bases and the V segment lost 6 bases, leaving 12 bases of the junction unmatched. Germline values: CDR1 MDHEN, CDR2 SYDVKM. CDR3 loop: CASRIGTGGALSTEAFF. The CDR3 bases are TGTGCCAGCAGGATCGGGACAGGGGGCGCCCTGAGCACTGAAGCTTTCTTT.

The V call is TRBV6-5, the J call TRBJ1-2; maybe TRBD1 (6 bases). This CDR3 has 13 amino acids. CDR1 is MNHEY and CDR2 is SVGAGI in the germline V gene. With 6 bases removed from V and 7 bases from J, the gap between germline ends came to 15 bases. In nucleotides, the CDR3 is TGTGCCAGCAGGGAGGCAGGGGACGCTGGCTACACCTTC. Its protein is CASREAGDAGYTF.